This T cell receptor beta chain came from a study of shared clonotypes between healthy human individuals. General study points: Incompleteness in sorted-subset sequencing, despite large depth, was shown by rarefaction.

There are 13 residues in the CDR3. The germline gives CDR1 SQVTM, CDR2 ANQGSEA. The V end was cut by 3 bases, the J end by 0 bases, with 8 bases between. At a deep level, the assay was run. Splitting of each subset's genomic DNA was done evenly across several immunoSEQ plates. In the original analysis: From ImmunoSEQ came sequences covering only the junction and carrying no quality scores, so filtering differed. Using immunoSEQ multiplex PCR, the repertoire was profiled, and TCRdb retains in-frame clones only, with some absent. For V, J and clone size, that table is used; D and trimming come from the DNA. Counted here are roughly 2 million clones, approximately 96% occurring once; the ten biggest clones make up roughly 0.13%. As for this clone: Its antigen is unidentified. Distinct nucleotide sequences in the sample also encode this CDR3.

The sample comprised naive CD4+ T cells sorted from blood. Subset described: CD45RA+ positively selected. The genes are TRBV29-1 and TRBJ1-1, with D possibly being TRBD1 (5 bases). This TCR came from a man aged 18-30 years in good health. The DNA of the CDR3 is TGCAGCGTTGAGGGACGGCTGAACACTGAAGCTTTCTTT. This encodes CSVEGRLNTEAFF. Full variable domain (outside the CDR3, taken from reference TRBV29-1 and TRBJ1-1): SAVISQKPSRDICQRGTSLTIQCQVDSQVTMMFWYRQQPGQSLTLIATANQGSEATYESGFVIDKFPISRPNLTFSTLTVSNMSPEDSSIYLCSVEGRLNTEAFFGQGTRLTVV.